Here is one T cell receptor (beta chain) with its context. Its target is unknown. CDR3 length: 14 amino acids. The germline V and J ends were trimmed by 5 bases and 1 base, with 10 bases remaining between them. The germline CDR1 and CDR2 sequences are MNHNS and SASEGT. The CDR3 regions of TCR beta were amplified from RNA transcripts. The study used the HTBI primer set for a first-round RT-PCR of the TCR CDR3. TCRdb re-called the multiplex PCR reads through MiXCR, storing one row per CDR3 protein. There are hundreds of thousands of distinct CDR3 sequences in the sample; 12% to 15% occur only once, and approximately 10% lies in the top ten. The data stem from a study of T cells in Graves' hyperthyroidism and ophthalmopathy. General study findings and limits: Most expanded thyroid clonotypes above 0.001 also appeared in blood.

V and J are TRBV6-1 and TRBJ2-3; weak D call: TRBD2 (5 bases). Sequencing used blood. This receptor was identified in a woman under 30 with Graves' hyperthyroidism. DNA for the CDR3: TGTGCCAGCAGTTTCCGGACTGGCACAGATACGCAGTATTTT. As protein: CASSFRTGTDTQYF.